This entry is about one T cell receptor (beta chain). This sample was included in a study of blood T cell repertoires in COVID-19. The CDR3 covers 16 residues. Per the germline V gene, CDR1 is SGHVS and CDR2 is FQNEAQ. The ends were cut back, 2 bases at V and 5 bases at J, with 18 bases in the middle. How the authors handled the data: Amplification with reference gene primers provided the estimates of nucleated cell counts. The data were produced by immunoSEQ multiplex PCR, yet TCRdb's version contains in-frame clones alone and is incomplete. V, J and clone size are taken as reported in that table, and D and trimming were inferred from the DNA itself. The sample holds 380,000 or so clones, about 90% seen once.

Sequenced material: peripheral blood. The rearrangement links TRBV7-8 to TRBJ1-2, with no clear D. The TCR sequence derives from a middle-aged man with acute or convalescent COVID-19. CDR3 loop: CASSLLGEEVIYGYTF. CDR3 DNA: TGTGCCAGCAGCTTATTAGGCGAGGAAGTGATTTATGGCTACACCTTC.